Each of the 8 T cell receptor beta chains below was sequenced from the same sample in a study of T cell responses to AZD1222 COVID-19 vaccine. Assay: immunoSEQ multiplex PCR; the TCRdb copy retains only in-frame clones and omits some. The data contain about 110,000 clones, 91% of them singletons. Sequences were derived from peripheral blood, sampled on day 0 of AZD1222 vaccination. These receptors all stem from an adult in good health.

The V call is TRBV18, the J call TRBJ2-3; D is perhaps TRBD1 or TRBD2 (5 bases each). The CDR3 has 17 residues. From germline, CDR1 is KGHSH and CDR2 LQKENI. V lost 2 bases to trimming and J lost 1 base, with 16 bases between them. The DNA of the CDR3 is TGTGCCAGCTCACCAGGGGCCACTAGTGGGGGCACAGATACGCAGTATTTT. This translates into CASSPGATSGGTDTQYF.

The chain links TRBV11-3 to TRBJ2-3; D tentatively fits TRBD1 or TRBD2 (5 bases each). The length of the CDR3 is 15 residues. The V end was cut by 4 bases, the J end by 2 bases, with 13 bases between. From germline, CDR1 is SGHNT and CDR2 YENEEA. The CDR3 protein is CASSSADGTTDTQYF. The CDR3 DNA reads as TGTGCCAGCAGCTCAGCGGACGGGACCACAGATACGCAGTATTTT.

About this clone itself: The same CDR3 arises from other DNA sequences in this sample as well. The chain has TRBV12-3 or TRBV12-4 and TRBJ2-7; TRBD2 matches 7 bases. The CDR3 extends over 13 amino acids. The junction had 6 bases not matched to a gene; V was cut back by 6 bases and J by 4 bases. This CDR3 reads CASRTGEGYEQYF. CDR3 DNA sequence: TGTGCCAGCAGGACCGGGGAGGGTTACGAGCAGTACTTC.

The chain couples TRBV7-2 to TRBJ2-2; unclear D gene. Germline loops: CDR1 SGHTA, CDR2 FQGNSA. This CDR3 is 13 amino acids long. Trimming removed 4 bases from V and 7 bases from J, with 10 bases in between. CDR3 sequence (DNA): TGTGCCAGCAGCTCTCCGTCGGGCGGGGAGCTGTTTTTT. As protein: CASSSPSGGELFF.

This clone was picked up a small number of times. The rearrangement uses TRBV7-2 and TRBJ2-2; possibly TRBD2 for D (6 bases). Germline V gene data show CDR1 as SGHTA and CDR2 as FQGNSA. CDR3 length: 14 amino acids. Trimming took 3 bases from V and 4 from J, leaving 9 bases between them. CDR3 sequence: CASSLGGSTGELFF. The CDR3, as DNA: TGTGCCAGCAGCTTGGGAGGAAGCACCGGGGAGCTGTTTTTT.

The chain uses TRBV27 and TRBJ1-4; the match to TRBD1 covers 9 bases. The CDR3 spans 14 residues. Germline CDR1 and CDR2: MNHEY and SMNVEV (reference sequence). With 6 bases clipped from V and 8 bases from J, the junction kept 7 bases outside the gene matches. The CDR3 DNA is TGTGCCAGCAGAAATACAGGGGGCGGCGAAAAACTGTTTTTT. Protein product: CASRNTGGGEKLFF.

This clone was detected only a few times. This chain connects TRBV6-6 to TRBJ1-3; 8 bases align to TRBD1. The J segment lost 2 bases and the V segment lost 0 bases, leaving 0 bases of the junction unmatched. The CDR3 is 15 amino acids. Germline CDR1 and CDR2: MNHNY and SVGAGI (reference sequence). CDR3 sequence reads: CASSYSQGAGNTIYF. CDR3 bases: TGTGCCAGCAGTTACTCACAGGGGGCTGGAAACACCATATATTTT.

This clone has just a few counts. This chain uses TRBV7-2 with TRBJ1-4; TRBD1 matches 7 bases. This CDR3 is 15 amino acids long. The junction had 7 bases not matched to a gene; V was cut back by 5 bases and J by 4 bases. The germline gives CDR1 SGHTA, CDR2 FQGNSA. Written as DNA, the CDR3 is TGTGCCAGCAGCCTACAGGGGAGCCATAATGAAAAACTGTTTTTT. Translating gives CASSLQGSHNEKLFF.